A single sample gave rise to the 6 T cell receptor beta chains below, sequenced in a study of blood T cells in healthy people across ages. The authors ran a second PCR of 7 to 11 cycles using a sample-barcoded 5' primer and a J-beta primer mix. TCRdb passed the 5' RACE reads through MiXCR, listing each CDR3 protein once. This sample has 550,000 to 700,000 distinct CDR3 sequences, with roughly 28% found just once. Input material: blood. The receptor set was obtained from a woman between 65 and 79 years old in good health.

This clonotype was counted a few times. The rearrangement links TRBV9 to TRBJ2-7; no definite D call. The CDR3 contains 15 residues. Germline V gives CDR1 SGDLS, CDR2 YYNGEE. V lost 0 bases, J lost 1 base, and 11 bases lay in between. CDR3 sequence (DNA): TGTGCCAGCAGCGTAGACATTGGGCGGTCCTACGAGCAGTACTTC. Its translation: CASSVDIGRSYEQYF. The entire variable domain, with the rest obtained from reference TRBV9 and TRBJ2-7, is as follows: DSGVTQTPKHLITATGQRVTLRCSPRSGDLSVYWYQQSLDQGLQFLIQYYNGEERAKGNILERFSAQQFPDLHSELNLSSLELGDSALYFCASSVDIGRSYEQYFGPGTRLTVT.

Regarding this clonotype: The junction departs from germline at one end; a sequencing error may be responsible. The chain carries TRBV11-1 and TRBJ2-1, with a possible D match to TRBD2 (6 bases). The CDR3 contains 16 residues. CDR1 and CDR2 (germline): SGHAT, FQDESV (reference sequence). In DNA form, the CDR3 reads TGTGCCTGCAGCTGGTCGGTGGGGACTTCCTACAATGAGCAGTTCTTC. Its translation: CACSWSVGTSYNEQFF.

This clonotype was picked up a small number of times. The chain couples TRBV28 to TRBJ1-2, with D uncertain. The CDR3 covers 13 residues. The V end lost 2 bases, the J end lost 5 bases, and 9 bases lay between the germline ends. Germline V lookup: CDR1 MDHEN, CDR2 SYDVKM. The CDR3 DNA sequence: TGTGCCAGCAGTTTAACGGAAATTTATGGCTACACCTTC. It encodes CASSLTEIYGYTF.

The J gene is TRBJ2-2, the V gene TRBV12-3 or TRBV12-4; D may be TRBD1 (7 bases). This CDR3 comprises 14 residues. V dropped 3 bases and J dropped 8 bases, with 13 bases sitting between them. The CDR3 nucleotides are TGTGCCAGCAGTTTTTTACAGGGGACTGGGGAGCTGTTTTTT. Its protein product is CASSFLQGTGELFF.

In its sample, this clonotype was seen a few times. The genes are TRBV12-3 or TRBV12-4 and TRBJ2-5, with 10 bases fitting TRBD2. The J call may be incorrect, as the DNA end agrees better with TRBJ2-1. The CDR3 length is 14 residues. The CDR3, as DNA: TGTGCCAGCAGTTTCGGGCTAGCGGGGGTTGAGCAGTTCTTC. Protein product: CASSFGLAGVEQFF.

The V and J genes are TRBV20-1 and TRBJ2-3; 9 bases line up with TRBD1. CDR3 length equals 14 residues. CDR1 is DFQATT, CDR2 SNEGSKA, per germline (reference sequence). The ends lost 2 bases at V and 5 bases at J; junction bases unmatched: 5. DNA for the CDR3: TGCAGTGCTAGAAGGGACAGGGCAGTAGATACGCAGTATTTT. Translation: CSARRDRAVDTQYF.